A selection of T cell receptor beta chains follows, all from one sample in a study of T cells in localized non-small cell lung cancer. The table came from immunoSEQ multiplex PCR; TCRdb's copy has only in-frame clones and leaves some out. The profile shows roughly 86,000 clones, about four fifths of them singletons. Specimen: peripheral blood, collected before any cancer treatment. These TCRs come from a man between 40 and 69 years old with stage I lung adenocarcinoma. Both conserved end residues are part of each CDR3. The D gene is left open where the match is weak. Only part of the rows carry a size: once, few, many, or a class if the clone is expanded.

clone_size j_call cdr3_length d_call v_call cdr3_nt cdr3_aa
- TRBJ2-7 15 TRBD2 TRBV9 TGTGCCAGCAGCAGCCCTAGCGGGAGGTCCTACGAGCAGTACTTC CASSSPSGRSYEQYF
- TRBJ1-3 15 - TRBV7-2 TGTGCCAGCAGCTTAGATGTCGGGGCTTGGAACACCATATATTTT CASSLDVGAWNTIYF
- TRBJ1-3 16 - TRBV4-3 TGCGCCAGCAGCCAAGAAATTACGAGCTCTGGAAACACCATATATTTT CASSQEITSSGNTIYF
- TRBJ2-2 15 - TRBV6-4 TGTGCCAGCAATAAGGACGGACTAAACACCGGGGAGCTGTTTTTT CASNKDGLNTGELFF
once TRBJ2-6 20 TRBD2 TRBV9 TGTGCCAGCAGCGTAACTATTAGCGGGAGCTCGGAACCTGGGGCCAACGTCCTGACTTTC CASSVTISGSSEPGANVLTF
- TRBJ1-4 14 - TRBV19 TGTGCCAGTAGTCCTGGACAGCTTAATGAAAAACTGTTTTTT CASSPGQLNEKLFF
- TRBJ1-4 16 - TRBV7-9 TGTGCCAGCAGCTTTCGCCCCACCGCAACTAATGAAAAACTGTTTTTT CASSFRPTATNEKLFF
- TRBJ2-5 15 - TRBV7-3 TGTGCCAGCAGCTTATGGGGGAAGATCGGGGAGACCCAGTACTTC CASSLWGKIGETQYF
- TRBJ1-6 17 TRBD1 TRBV9 TGTGCCAGCAGCGTATTGAGGGACAGGGCTTATAATTCACCCCTCCACTTT CASSVLRDRAYNSPLHF
- TRBJ1-1 15 - TRBV9 TGTGCCAGCAGCGTAGGGGGGCTTGGGAGCACTGAAGCTTTCTTT CASSVGGLGSTEAFF
- TRBJ2-7 14 - TRBV7-2 TGTGCCAGCAGCACCAACACAGGTACCTACGAGCAGTACTTC CASSTNTGTYEQYF